This TCR beta chain stems from a study of blood T cell repertoires in COVID-19. At the level of the study: There were acute and convalescent COVID-19 samples, and they came from the United States, Italy and Spain. In each case, the material was cDNA or gDNA derived from T cells, B-cell-depleted T cells, or PBMCs.

V lost 6 bases and J 1 base, leaving 12 bases between the germline ends. CDR3 length: 14 residues. Germline V CDR1 and CDR2: MNHEY, SMNVEV (reference sequence). In the original workflow: Amplifying reference gene primers gave estimates of nucleated cell counts. Data came from immunoSEQ multiplex PCR; TCRdb stores just in-frame clones and leaves some out. The DNA gave D and trimming, while V, J and clone size come from that table. The data show roughly 130,000 clones, 70% to 85% seen once. Sequencing used peripheral blood. The receptor was isolated from a woman over 75 with acute or convalescent COVID-19. This rearrangement joins TRBV27 to TRBJ1-1; D not resolved. Here the CDR3 DNA reads TGTGCCAGCAGCATCCTCCGGGGGAACACTGAAGCTTTCTTT. It translates to CASSILRGNTEAFF.